This T cell receptor (beta chain) was sequenced during a study of T cell responses to AZD1222 COVID-19 vaccine. Study observations and caveats: Variant regions that are unmutated are reportedly the target of nearly half of spike-specific TCRs. The CD4 TCRs associated with vaccination extended across spike and predominated at 160-218 and 743-854.

The protocol was immunoSEQ multiplex PCR, while the TCRdb copy is restricted to in-frame clones and leaves out a portion. The table includes some 40,000 clones, around three quarters detected once. The V end lost 5 bases, the J end lost 3 bases, and 8 bases lay between the germline ends. The germline V gene encodes CDR1 MRHNA and CDR2 SNTAGT. The CDR3 is 12 residues long. Turning to this clone: Its target is unknown.

The starting material was peripheral blood, obtained on day 0 of AZD1222 vaccination. This rearrangement joins TRBV6-4 to TRBJ2-7; D is unclear. This sequence originates from an adult in good health. The CDR3 DNA follows: TGTGCCAGCAGTCCGCCCGTCTACGAGCAGTACTTC. Translation: CASSPPVYEQYF.